The present T cell receptor beta chain was sequenced within a study of blood T cell repertoires in COVID-19. Background on the study: Acute-phase and convalescent COVID-19 samples originated in the United States, Italy and Spain. Sources were T cells, B-cell-depleted T cells, or PBMCs; the material itself was cDNA or gDNA.

In Seattle, patients joined the study during active infection and were tracked longitudinally. Here immunoSEQ multiplex PCR was the method, and the copy in TCRdb shows in-frame clones only, minus some. The profile shows 250,000 to 300,000 clones, about 88% of them singletons. Germline V CDR1 and CDR2: SGHTA, FQGTGA. There are 15 residues in the CDR3. The J segment lost 5 bases and the V segment lost 0 bases, leaving 6 bases of the junction unmatched. This clone appeared a single time. V is TRBV7-3 and J is TRBJ2-5, with 7 bases identical to TRBD1. Specimen: peripheral blood. The sequence came from a woman in her thirties with COVID-19, enrolled during active disease. The CDR3, as DNA: TGTGCCAGCAGCTTAACTGGCCAGGGGGACGAGACCCAGTACTTC. Protein sequence: CASSLTGQGDETQYF.